This T cell receptor (beta chain) was retrieved from a study of cytomegalovirus exposure and HLA in healthy donors. Study details: Roughly 180 million T cells yielded roughly 100 million unique TCR beta sequences, as an earlier analysis found. Whole-study results and caveats: Later work found that TCR association rates differed between HLA loci; DRB1 had the most and HLA-C the fewest.

This CDR3 comprises 12 residues. CDR1 is KGHSH, CDR2 LQKENI, per germline. The germline V and J ends were trimmed by 0 bases and 8 bases, with 7 bases remaining between them. The PCR used 60 Vbeta and 13 Jbeta primers. Profiling relied on immunoSEQ multiplex PCR, and the TCRdb table lists in-frame clones only, not all of them. The repertoire holds around 20,000 clones, with approximately 84% as singletons. With regard to this clone: The antigen is undetermined.

Sample: PBMCs. The sequence was collected from a human donor in good health. The chain links TRBV18 to TRBJ1-1; D gene uncertain. For the CDR3, the DNA is TGTGCCAGCTCACCACCGGCCAGGGAAGCTTTCTTT. This encodes CASSPPAREAFF. The full variable domain, rest sourced from reference TRBV18 and TRBJ1-1, is NAGVMQNPRHLVRRRGQEARLRCSPMKGHSHVYWYRQLPEEGLKFMVYLQKENIIDESGMPKERFSAEFPKEGPSILRIQQVVRGDSAAYFCASSPPAREAFFGQGTRLTVV.